The sequence of this T cell receptor (beta chain) was determined in a study of molecular identifiers for immune sequencing clone quantification. Study findings and constraints: Naive cells had under 1% of molecules in clones above 20 RNA copies, effectors over 98%.

Concerning this clonotype itself: Its antigen is not identified. At one end the junction does not follow the germline gene, possibly because of a read error.

CDR3 length: 14 amino acids. CDR1 and CDR2 from the germline V gene are SGHRS and YFSETQ. TCRdb re-derived calls from the PCR reads in MiXCR, one entry per CDR3 protein. The sample has 2,000 to 2,500 distinct CDR3 sequences; about a sixth are singletons. The V and J genes are TRBV5-1 and TRBJ2-1; 9 bases match TRBD1. Sequencing was carried out using naive CD8+ T cells from blood, with Jurkat cell RNA spiked in. Subset in this sample: FACS-sorted CD8+CD4-CCR7+CD45RA+ naive T cells. This receptor was obtained from a human donor in good health. Some libraries in this study had Jurkat cell RNA spiked in. CDR3 residues: CAGSSGQGRHEQFF. DNA for the CDR3: TGCGCCGGCAGCTCCGGACAGGGGAGGCATGAGCAGTTCTTC. Supplemented by reference TRBV5-1 and TRBJ2-1, the full variable domain reads KAGVTQTPRYLIKTRGQQVTLSCSPISGHRSVSWYQQTPGQGLQFLFEYFSETQRNKGNFPGRFSGRQFSNSRSEMNVSTLELGDSALYLCAGSSGQGRHEQFFGPGTRLTVL.